A single T cell receptor beta chain is shown here with its context. This record belongs to a study of blood T cell repertoires in COVID-19. How the authors handled the data: Estimated nucleated cell counts came from reference gene primer amplification. Method: immunoSEQ multiplex PCR; TCRdb's copy keeps in-frame clones and lacks some. D and trimming come from the DNA, and the V and J calls and clone size come from that table. The sample has about 180,000 clones, more than 70% seen once. Trimming left V 4 bases short and J 4 bases short, with 23 bases between. The CDR3 covers 18 residues. CDR1 is MNHEY, CDR2 SMNVEV, per germline (reference sequence). Categorization into cohorts depended on clinical history that participants reported. Recovered participants had two consecutive negative NP/OP PCR tests, healthcare professional clearance, or symptom resolution.

This chain uses TRBV27 with TRBJ1-5, with a tentative D call TRBD1 (6 bases). Specimen: PBMCs or T cells enriched from blood (not recorded which). The sequence derives from a man between 35 and 55 years old who had recovered from COVID-19. The CDR3 sequence is CASSSGASGGGRNQPQHF. The CDR3 nucleotides read TGTGCCAGCAGTTCCGGGGCAAGTGGGGGGGGCCGTAATCAGCCCCAGCATTTT.